The 18 T cell receptor beta chains below were found in one sample sequenced in a study of blood T cells in healthy people across ages. The second PCR ran roughly 7 to 12 cycles with a sample-barcoded 5' primer and J-beta primers. One entry per CDR3 protein, called by TCRdb with MiXCR from the 5' RACE reads. The sample has about 830,000 distinct CDR3 sequences, around 68% seen once. Specimen: blood. These receptors all stem from a man aged 25-45 years in good health.

V gene TRBV12-3 or TRBV12-4 combines with J gene TRBJ2-7; 7 nucleotides match TRBD2. The CDR3 runs to 14 residues. V trimming: 5 bases; J trimming: 0 bases; junction bases outside the gene matches: 4. The CDR3 spells CASSGGLYSYEQYF. The CDR3, as DNA: TGTGCCAGCAGTGGGGGACTATACTCCTACGAGCAGTACTTC.

The chain has TRBV20-1 and TRBJ2-1, with 7 bases fitting TRBD2. Germline V CDR1 and CDR2: DFQATT, SNEGSKA (reference sequence). The CDR3 has 16 residues. V was clipped by 1 base and J by 2 bases; unmatched bases: 8. The CDR3 is CSARGFGGGTYNEQFF. The CDR3 region has the DNA TGCAGTGCTAGAGGGTTTGGGGGGGGTACCTACAATGAGCAGTTCTTC.

V usage is TRBV15 and J usage is TRBJ2-1; D is perhaps TRBD2 (5 bases). The CDR3 has 14 amino acids. The V and J ends lost 1 base and 5 bases respectively, with 9 bases between them. Germline values: CDR1 LNHNV, CDR2 YYDKDF (reference sequence). This CDR3 reads CATSRVSGDNEQFF. CDR3 sequence (DNA): TGTGCCACCAGCAGAGTTTCCGGGGACAATGAGCAGTTCTTC. Complete variable domain (other parts from reference TRBV15 and TRBJ2-1): DAMVIQNPRYQVTQFGKPVTLSCSQTLNHNVMYWYQQKSSQAPKLLFHYYDKDFNNEADTPDNFQSRRPNTSFCFLDIRSPGLGDTAMYLCATSRVSGDNEQFFGPGTRLTVL.

This clonotype was found a few times. The chain recombines TRBV27 with TRBJ1-1, with D unclear. Germline V lookup: CDR1 MNHEY, CDR2 SMNVEV (reference sequence). V was shortened by 5 bases and J by 1 base, with 8 bases between the two germline ends. This CDR3 comprises 13 residues. This CDR3 reads CASSVAGNTEAFF. In DNA form, the CDR3 reads TGTGCCAGCAGTGTCGCGGGGAACACTGAAGCTTTCTTT.

The chain carries TRBV10-3 and TRBJ1-4; a weak D match, TRBD1 (6 bases). This CDR3 has 14 residues. Trimming left V 4 bases short and J 1 base short, with 7 bases between. Germline CDR1 ENHRY, CDR2 SYGVKD. The CDR3 sequence is CAISAGQTNEKLFF. The CDR3 bases are TGTGCCATCAGTGCGGGACAAACTAATGAAAAACTGTTTTTT.

The rearrangement joins TRBV5-1 to TRBJ1-1; D gene ambiguous. V lost 3 bases and J 1 base, leaving 13 bases between the germline ends. Germline V gene lookup returns CDR1 SGHRS and CDR2 YFSETQ. This CDR3 comprises 15 residues. CDR3 DNA sequence: TGCGCCAGCAGCTCCCTCTCCCCGGCGAACACTGAAGCTTTCTTT. Translation gives CASSSLSPANTEAFF.

Notes on this clonotype: One end of the junction fails to match germline, which may point to a read error. The rearrangement uses TRBV10-3 and TRBJ1-1; no firm D call. CDR1 and CDR2 from the germline V gene are ENHRY and SYGVKD. The CDR3 has 12 amino acids. The CDR3 DNA is TGTACCATCAGTGGAGAGGACCGAGAAGTTTTCTTT. It specifies CTISGEDREVFF.

This clonotype occurred many times. J is TRBJ1-2 and V is TRBV2; D remains unclear. This CDR3 is 13 amino acids long. Trimming left V 3 bases short and J 2 bases short, with 7 bases between. Per the germline V gene, CDR1 is SNHLY and CDR2 is FYNNEI. The CDR3 reads CASSDRPNYGYTF. Written as DNA, the CDR3 is TGTGCCAGCAGTGACAGACCCAACTATGGCTACACCTTC.

In DNA, the CDR3 is TGTGCCAGCAGCACCGCTAGCCTGGGAGAGACCCAGTACTTC. It specifies CASSTASLGETQYF. This sequence joins TRBV11-1 and TRBJ2-7, with a tentative D call TRBD2 (5 bases). The J call may be incorrect, as the DNA end agrees better with TRBJ2-5. This CDR3 has 14 amino acids. CDR1 is SGHAT, CDR2 FQDESV, per germline (reference sequence).

The J gene is TRBJ2-5, the V gene TRBV5-4; TRBD1 agrees at 8 bases. The germline CDR1 and CDR2 sequences are SGHNT and YYREEE (reference sequence). Losses at the gene ends were 4 bases for V and 3 bases for J; bases not matched to a gene: 8. This CDR3 spans 15 amino acids. CDR3 bases: TGTGCCAGCAGCCTGTGGACAGGGAATGAAGAGACCCAGTACTTC. Translated: CASSLWTGNEETQYF. The complete variable domain, with remaining parts taken from reference TRBV5-4 and TRBJ2-5, reads ETGVTQSPTHLIKTRGQQVTLRCSSQSGHNTVSWYQQALGQGPQFIFQYYREEENGRGNFPPRFSGLQFPNYSSELNVNALELDDSALYLCASSLWTGNEETQYFGPGTRLLVL.

CDR3 amino acids: CASSLKSMGHLNEQFF. The CDR3, as DNA: TGTGCCAGCAGCCTCAAGAGTATGGGACACCTCAATGAGCAGTTCTTC. The chain combines TRBV4-2 with TRBJ2-1; a possible D gene is TRBD1 (6 bases). The CDR3 has 16 residues. Germline CDR1 LGHNA, CDR2 YNFKEQ. V was cut by 4 bases and J by 6 bases, with 19 bases left in between.

The CDR3 region is CASSTWTDYGYTF. CDR3 DNA sequence: TGTGCCAGCAGTACCTGGACCGACTATGGCTACACCTTC. The V and J genes are TRBV6-2 or TRBV6-3 and TRBJ1-2; the D is unclear. The CDR3 covers 13 residues. CDR1 MNHEY and CDR2 SVGEGT come from the germline V gene. Trimming took 5 bases from V and 3 from J, leaving 10 bases between them.

The chain couples TRBV6-6 to TRBJ2-2; D is perhaps TRBD1 or TRBD2 (5 bases each). Germline V lookup: CDR1 MNHNY, CDR2 SVGAGI (reference sequence). V lost 6 bases and J 2 bases, leaving 10 bases between the germline ends. The CDR3 length is 14 residues. The CDR3: CASRSRGNTGELFF. The CDR3 bases are TGTGCCAGCAGATCGAGGGGCAACACCGGGGAGCTGTTTTTT.

The V gene is TRBV20-1, the J gene TRBJ2-4; 9 bases map to TRBD1. The end of the DNA aligns better with TRBJ2-7, so the J call may be wrong. Germline CDR1 and CDR2: DFQATT and SNEGSKA (reference sequence). This CDR3 is 13 amino acids long. The CDR3 here is CSALGTGYGEQYF. The CDR3 DNA follows: TGCAGTGCTCTGGGGACAGGGTACGGCGAGCAGTACTTC.

This clonotype appeared a few times. The chain recombines TRBV5-5 with TRBJ2-7; D gene unclear. CDR1 is SGHKS, CDR2 YYEKEE, per germline (reference sequence). The CDR3 extends over 17 amino acids. The germline V and J ends were trimmed by 0 bases and 0 bases, with 16 bases remaining between them. As DNA, the CDR3 is TGTGCCAGCAGCTTGGTTTCGTGGCAGAGAAGCTCCTACGAGCAGTACTTC. Its protein product is CASSLVSWQRSSYEQYF. The full variable domain, its missing parts supplied by reference TRBV5-5 and TRBJ2-7, is DAGVTQSPTHLIKTRGQQVTLRCSPISGHKSVSWYQQVLGQGPQFIFQYYEKEERGRGNFPDRFSARQFPNYSSELNVNALLLGDSALYLCASSLVSWQRSSYEQYFGPGTRLTVT.

This sequence joins TRBV4-3 and TRBJ2-6; D remains unclear. CDR1 is LGHNA and CDR2 is YSLEER in the germline V gene. Trimming cost V 0 bases and J 4 bases, with 10 bases left between them. This CDR3 has 16 amino acids. The CDR3 sequence: CASSQDWPRGANVLTF. The CDR3 coding sequence is TGCGCCAGCAGCCAAGATTGGCCGAGGGGGGCCAACGTCCTGACTTTC.

The chain has TRBV29-1 and TRBJ2-7; D remains unclear. The CDR3 sequence is 13 residues long. From germline, CDR1 is SQVTM and CDR2 ANQGSEA. The V end lost 4 bases, the J end lost 0 bases, and 10 bases lay between the germline ends. The CDR3 DNA reads TGCAGCGTTGCCCGTTTTGGCTCCTACGAGCAGTACTTC. This encodes CSVARFGSYEQYF.

This chain links TRBV5-1 with TRBJ2-3, with D perhaps given as TRBD1 or TRBD2 (5 bases each). V was trimmed by 0 bases and J by 1 base, leaving 12 bases between them. The length of the CDR3 is 16 residues. CDR1 is SGHRS, CDR2 YFSETQ, per germline. CDR3 sequence (DNA): TGCGCCAGCAGCTTGGAGGGACGTGCCCGCACAGATACGCAGTATTTT. Translation gives CASSLEGRARTDTQYF.